This T cell receptor (beta chain) was sequenced during a study of CD8 T cells in ankylosing spondylitis. The sample holds a few counts of this clonotype. Its antigen is not known. Study observations and caveats: Made up of fewer than 10 highly homologous variants, a TCR beta motif appeared characteristic of ankylosing spondylitis blood. Clones tied to disease were said to be significantly enriched in matched ankylosing spondylitis synovial fluid.

Via MiXCR, TCRdb re-called the 5' RACE reads, giving one row per CDR3 protein. The table lists about 800,000 distinct CDR3 sequences, about 11% of them singletons. The germline V gene encodes CDR1 DFQATT and CDR2 SNEGSKA (reference sequence). Trimming shortened V by 3 bases and J by 0 bases, and 8 bases separated the two germline ends. The CDR3 consists of 13 residues. The sample was blood, either unsorted or a sorted T cell fraction (not recorded which). The sequence came from a male donor with ankylosing spondylitis. J is TRBJ2-5 and V is TRBV20-1; D possibly matches TRBD1 or TRBD2 (5 bases each). The DNA of the CDR3 is TGCAGTGCTAGCGGGGCTTACCAAGAGACCCAGTACTTC. Its translation: CSASGAYQETQYF.